The clone carrying this T cell receptor (beta chain) was detected many times. The CDR3 contains 12 residues. Per the germline V gene, CDR1 is SNHLY and CDR2 is FYNNEI. V lost 1 base and J lost 4, with 3 bases in between. RNA transcripts provided the source from which TCR beta CDR3 regions were amplified. First-round RT-PCR of the TCR CDR3 relied on the HTBI primer set. TCRdb redid the calling of the multiplex PCR reads with MiXCR, one entry per CDR3 protein. In the table there are 400,000 to 500,000 distinct CDR3 sequences, under 15% of which are singletons. This sample was included in a study of T cells in Graves' hyperthyroidism and ophthalmopathy.

The V and J genes are TRBV2 and TRBJ2-3; D remains ambiguous. The sample was blood. The clonotype was recovered from a woman under 30 with Graves' hyperthyroidism. The CDR3 DNA sequence: TGTGCCAGCAGTGAAGTCGCAGATACGCAGTATTTT. The encoded protein is CASSEVADTQYF.